This T cell receptor (beta chain) was recovered during a study of preoperative IRX-2 immunotherapy in early breast cancer. The ends lost 5 bases at V and 5 bases at J; junction bases unmatched: 8. This CDR3 is 15 amino acids long. The germline V gene encodes CDR1 SGHNT and CDR2 YENEEA. Clones were sequenced by immunoSEQ multiplex PCR, and TCRdb holds only the in-frame ones, with some missing. Among around 28,000 clones listed, 65% to 85% were seen once. This clone was counted only a few times. Treatment in this sample: preoperative locoregional IRX-2 cytokine immunotherapy. This phase Ib study tested locoregional IRX-2 cytokine immunotherapy given before surgery.

The input for sequencing was lymph node tissue, taken before IRX-2 immunotherapy. This TCR derives from a human donor with breast cancer. The chain carries TRBV11-3 and TRBJ2-7, with 11 bases lining up with TRBD1. CDR3 in amino acids: CASSARTGGFNEQYF. For the CDR3, the DNA is TGTGCCAGCAGCGCCCGGACAGGGGGCTTCAACGAGCAGTACTTC.